This T cell receptor beta chain was retrieved from a study of identical twins (dated by TCRdb to 2015 to 2016). As for the study more broadly: To test whether fetal clonotypes persist, this study deep-sequenced TCR alpha and beta repertoires from monozygotic twins, from unrelated adults of various ages, and from cord blood. To rule out contamination, replicate twin experiments were performed at different times with different library preparation protocols.

The method was 5' RACE. TCRdb lists the instrument as Illumina HiSeq 2000. A universal primer binding site was added through template switching, and the final cDNA carried a unique molecular identifier so that TCR cDNA molecules could be counted accurately. Specific primers in the conserved constant-segment region were used to synthesize first-strand cDNA for the TCR alpha and beta chains. To control for contamination, every cDNA library was double barcoded, receiving both a SMART-Mk sample barcode and Illumina barcodes. TruSeq adapter sequences and Illumina sample barcodes were added in two successive PCR steps. The Illumina HiSeq platform was used with custom primers to sequence TCR alpha and beta cDNA libraries. From the authors' description of their analysis: MiGEC was used to process raw reads and extract unique molecular identifiers, and MiXCR was used to find CDR3 positions. Recombination models were inferred per individual with the repgenHMM and IGoR tools using an EM algorithm. The tcR package in R was used for shared clonotype analysis, with sharing normalized by the product of cloneset sizes. To study raw recombination free of thymic and clonal selection effects, out-of-frame nonproductive sequences were analyzed. TCRdb's own reprocessing of the public reads used fastp at Q25 and MiXCR and kept productive beta chains. Rows with a matching CDR3 protein are joined into one entry that keeps the most common DNA and genes. TCRdb, rather than the study authors, made the V and J calls. Within this sample are 750,000 to 950,000 distinct CDR3 sequences, with 9% to 15% of them counted one time only. About 1.5% of the sample rests with the top ten.

Every donor in the study was a healthy Caucasian. The twin cohort consisted of three pairs of female monozygotic twins, all aged 18 to 29 years. Peripheral blood mononuclear cells were the source from which RNA for the TCR libraries was isolated. This clonotype was counted a few times. Its antigen has not been determined. Nothing much larger sits one base from this clone, and base qualities are not available. The cysteine opens and the phenylalanine closes a CDR3 of 15 amino acids. The retained sequence is limited to the CDR3, 45 bases, with the frame set at the first base. CDR1 SGHDT and CDR2 YYEEEE are derived from the germline V gene. V is clipped by 7 bases and J by 3 bases, and the sequence between their germline boundaries is 17 bases long. General conclusions and limits of the study: In monozygotic twins, recombination models systematically underestimated out-of-frame TCR alpha sharing, but the models matched the sharing seen between unrelated individuals. Zero-insertion analyses could be partly confounded by invariant T cells such as MAIT and iNKT, though diverse VJ usage argued against such confounding for most clonotypes. Out-of-frame TCR alpha sequences shared between twins showed an excess of low generation-probability sequences compared with coincidental sharing between unrelated individuals. Fewer insertions were carried by abundant cord blood beta clonotypes, a similar but weaker trend appeared in young adult naive repertoires, and no such trend appeared in memory repertoires. The excess sharing between twins in beta out-of-frame sequences was weaker because fewer shared sequences reduced the signal-to-noise ratio. Because the same donors could not be followed over many years, conclusions were based on cross-sectional statistical analysis.

This sample also appeared in a second study, on yellow fever vaccine responses in identical twins. As noted in the second study: The T cell response to vaccination in identical twins was reported by the authors to appear partly convergent and partly personalized. Focusing on identical twins, the study followed the T cell clones that responded to the vaccine, and did so with precision.

The specimen sequenced was PBMCs. The V gene is TRBV5-6 and the J gene is TRBJ2-1, and possibly TRBD2, on 6 matching bases. The receptor was isolated from a woman aged 18-35 years in good health. The bases are TGTGCCAGCCTCGCCGGGACTGAAATCTACAATGAGCAGTTCTTC. Its protein is CASLAGTEIYNEQFF.